This T cell receptor beta chain was obtained from a study of blood T cell repertoires in COVID-19. Overall study: Samples of COVID-19 (acute and convalescent) were obtained from the United States, Italy and Spain. Sample material is recorded as cDNA or gDNA derived from T cells, B-cell-depleted T cells, or PBMCs.

The germline gives CDR1 MNHEY, CDR2 SVGAGI. V gave up 4 bases and J gave up 5 bases, with 21 bases separating them. The CDR3 runs to 16 residues. Profiling relied on immunoSEQ multiplex PCR, and the TCRdb table lists in-frame clones only, not all of them. The sample holds 300,000 to 400,000 clones, 80% to 90% seen once. During active infection, Seattle patients enrolled and were then monitored through disease. This receptor was identified in a man under 40 with COVID-19, enrolled during active disease. The chain is built from TRBV6-5 and TRBJ2-7, with a possible D match to TRBD2 (8 bases). Sequencing was performed on peripheral blood. The CDR3 sequence: CASSFSGRGRINEQYF. The CDR3 DNA follows: TGTGCCAGCAGTTTCTCCGGGAGGGGGCGTATTAACGAGCAGTACTTC.